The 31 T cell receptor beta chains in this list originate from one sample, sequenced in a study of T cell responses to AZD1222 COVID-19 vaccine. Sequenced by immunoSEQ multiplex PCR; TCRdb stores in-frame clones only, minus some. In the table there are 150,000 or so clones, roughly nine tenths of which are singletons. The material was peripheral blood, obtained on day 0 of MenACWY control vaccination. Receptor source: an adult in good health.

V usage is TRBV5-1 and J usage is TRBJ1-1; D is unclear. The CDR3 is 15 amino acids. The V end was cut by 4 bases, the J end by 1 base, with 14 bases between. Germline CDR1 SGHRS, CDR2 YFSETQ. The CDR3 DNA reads TGCGCCAGCAGCCCAATTACTCTAGGGAACACTGAAGCTTTCTTT. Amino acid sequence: CASSPITLGNTEAFF.

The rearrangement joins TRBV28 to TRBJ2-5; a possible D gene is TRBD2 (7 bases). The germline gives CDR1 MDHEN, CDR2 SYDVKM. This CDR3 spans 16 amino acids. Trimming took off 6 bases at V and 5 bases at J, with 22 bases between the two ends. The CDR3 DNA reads TGTGCCAGCAGCCGACGATGGTACGGGGGGCGTGAGACCCAGTACTTC. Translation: CASSRRWYGGRETQYF.

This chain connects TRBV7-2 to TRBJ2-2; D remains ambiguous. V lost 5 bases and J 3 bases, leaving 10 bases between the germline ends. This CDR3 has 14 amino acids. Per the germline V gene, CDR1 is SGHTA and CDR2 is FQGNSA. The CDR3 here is CASSLEVYTGELFF. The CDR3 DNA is TGTGCCAGCAGCCTAGAGGTATACACCGGGGAGCTGTTTTTT.

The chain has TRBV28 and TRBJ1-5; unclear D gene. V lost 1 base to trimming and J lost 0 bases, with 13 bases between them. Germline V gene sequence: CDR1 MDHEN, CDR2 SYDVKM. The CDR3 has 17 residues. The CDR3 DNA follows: TGTGCCAGCAGTTTATTCGGCAGAGTCTATAGCAATCAGCCCCAGCATTTT. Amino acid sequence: CASSLFGRVYSNQPQHF.

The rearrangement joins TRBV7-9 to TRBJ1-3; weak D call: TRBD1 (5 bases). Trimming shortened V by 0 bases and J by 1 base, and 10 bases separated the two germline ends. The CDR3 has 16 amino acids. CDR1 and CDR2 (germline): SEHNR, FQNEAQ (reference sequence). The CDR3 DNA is TGTGCCAGCAGCTTAGCTTGGGCAGGGTCTGGAAACACCATATATTTT. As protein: CASSLAWAGSGNTIYF.

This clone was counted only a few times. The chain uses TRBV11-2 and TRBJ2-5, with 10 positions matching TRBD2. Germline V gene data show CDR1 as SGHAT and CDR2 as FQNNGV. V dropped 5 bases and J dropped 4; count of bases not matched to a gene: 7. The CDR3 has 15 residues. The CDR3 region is CASSRSGGYRETQYF. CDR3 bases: TGTGCCAGCAGCCGTAGCGGGGGGTATCGAGAGACCCAGTACTTC.

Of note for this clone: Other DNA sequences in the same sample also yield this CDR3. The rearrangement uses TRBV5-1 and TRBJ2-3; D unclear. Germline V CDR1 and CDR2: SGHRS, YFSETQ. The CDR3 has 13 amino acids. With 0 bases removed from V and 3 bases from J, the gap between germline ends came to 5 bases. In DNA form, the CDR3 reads TGCGCCAGCAGCTTGGACGGAACAGATACGCAGTATTTT. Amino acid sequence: CASSLDGTDTQYF.

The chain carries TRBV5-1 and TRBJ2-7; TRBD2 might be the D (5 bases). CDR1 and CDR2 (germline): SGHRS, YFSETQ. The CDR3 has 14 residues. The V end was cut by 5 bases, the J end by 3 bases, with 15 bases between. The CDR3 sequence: CASSRIEGVYEQYF. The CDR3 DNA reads TGCGCCAGCAGTCGGATAGAGGGAGTCTACGAGCAGTACTTC. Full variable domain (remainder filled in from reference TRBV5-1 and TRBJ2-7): KAGVTQTPRYLIKTRGQQVTLSCSPISGHRSVSWYQQTPGQGLQFLFEYFSETQRNKGNFPGRFSGRQFSNSRSEMNVSTLELGDSALYLCASSRIEGVYEQYFGPGTRLTVT.

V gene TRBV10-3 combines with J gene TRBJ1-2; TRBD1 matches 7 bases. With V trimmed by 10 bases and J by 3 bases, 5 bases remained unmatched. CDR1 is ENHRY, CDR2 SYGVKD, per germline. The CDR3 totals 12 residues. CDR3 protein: CATRQGYYGYTF. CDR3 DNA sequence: TGTGCCACACGACAGGGTTACTATGGCTACACCTTC.

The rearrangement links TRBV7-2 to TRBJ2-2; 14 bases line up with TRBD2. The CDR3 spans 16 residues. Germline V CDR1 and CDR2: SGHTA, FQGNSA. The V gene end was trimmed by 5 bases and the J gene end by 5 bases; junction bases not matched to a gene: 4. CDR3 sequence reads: CASSLGLAGGTGELFF. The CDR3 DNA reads TGTGCCAGCAGCCTTGGACTAGCGGGAGGAACCGGGGAGCTGTTTTTT.

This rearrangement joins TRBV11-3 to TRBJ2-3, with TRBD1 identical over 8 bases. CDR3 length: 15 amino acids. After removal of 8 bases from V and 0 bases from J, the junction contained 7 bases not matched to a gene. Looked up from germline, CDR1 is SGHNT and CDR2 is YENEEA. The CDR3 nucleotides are TGTGCCAGCCGCCCCCGGGACAGGAGCACAGATACGCAGTATTTT. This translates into CASRPRDRSTDTQYF.

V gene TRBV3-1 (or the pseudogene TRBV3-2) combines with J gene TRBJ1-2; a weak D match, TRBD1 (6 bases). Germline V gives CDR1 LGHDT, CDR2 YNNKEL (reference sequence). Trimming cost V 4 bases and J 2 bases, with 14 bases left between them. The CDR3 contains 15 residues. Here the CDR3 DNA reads TGTGCCAGCAGCCCACAGTCGGGACACAACTATGGCTACACCTTC. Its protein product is CASSPQSGHNYGYTF.

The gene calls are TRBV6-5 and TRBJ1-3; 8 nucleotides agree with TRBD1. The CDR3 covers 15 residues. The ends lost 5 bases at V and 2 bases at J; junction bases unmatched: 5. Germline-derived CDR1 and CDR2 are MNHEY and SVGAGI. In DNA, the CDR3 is TGTGCCAGCAGTACCCAGGGGGCCGCTGGAAACACCATATATTTT. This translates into CASSTQGAAGNTIYF.

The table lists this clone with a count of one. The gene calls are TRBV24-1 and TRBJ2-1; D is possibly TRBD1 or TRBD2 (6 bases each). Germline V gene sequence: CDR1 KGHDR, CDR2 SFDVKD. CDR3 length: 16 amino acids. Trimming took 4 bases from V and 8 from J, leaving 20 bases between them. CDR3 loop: CATSEFGRGRFDEQFF. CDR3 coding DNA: TGTGCCACCAGTGAGTTCGGCCGGGGGCGGTTTGATGAGCAGTTCTTC.

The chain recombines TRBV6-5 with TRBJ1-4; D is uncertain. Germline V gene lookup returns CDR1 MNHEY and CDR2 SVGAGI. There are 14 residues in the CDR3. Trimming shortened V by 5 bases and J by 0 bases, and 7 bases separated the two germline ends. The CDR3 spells CASSRGTTNEKLFF. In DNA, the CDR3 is TGTGCCAGCAGTCGGGGTACAACTAATGAAAAACTGTTTTTT.

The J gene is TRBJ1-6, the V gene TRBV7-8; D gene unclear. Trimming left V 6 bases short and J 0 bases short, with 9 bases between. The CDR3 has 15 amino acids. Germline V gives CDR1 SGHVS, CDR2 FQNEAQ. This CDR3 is CASREQSSYNSPLHF. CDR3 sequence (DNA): TGTGCCAGCAGAGAACAGAGCTCCTATAATTCACCCCTCCACTTT.

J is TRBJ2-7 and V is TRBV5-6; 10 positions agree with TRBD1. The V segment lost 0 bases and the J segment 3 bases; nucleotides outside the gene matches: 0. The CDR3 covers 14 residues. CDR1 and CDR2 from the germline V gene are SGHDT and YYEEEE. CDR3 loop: CASSLGTGGYEQYV. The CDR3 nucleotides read TGTGCCAGCAGCTTGGGGACAGGGGGCTACGAGCAGTACGTC.

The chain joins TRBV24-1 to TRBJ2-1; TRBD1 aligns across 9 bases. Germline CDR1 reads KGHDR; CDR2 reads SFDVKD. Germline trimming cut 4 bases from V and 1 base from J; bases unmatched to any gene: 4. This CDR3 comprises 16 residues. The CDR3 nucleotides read TGTGCCACCAGTGAACCACAGGGGGCATCCTACAATGAGCAGTTCTTC. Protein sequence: CATSEPQGASYNEQFF.

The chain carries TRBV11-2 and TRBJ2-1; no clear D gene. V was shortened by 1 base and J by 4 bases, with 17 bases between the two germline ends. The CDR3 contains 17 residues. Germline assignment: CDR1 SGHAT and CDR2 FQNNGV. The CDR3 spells CASSLGVSLKLYNEQFF. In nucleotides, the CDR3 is TGTGCCAGCAGCTTAGGAGTTAGTTTGAAGCTATACAATGAGCAGTTCTTC.

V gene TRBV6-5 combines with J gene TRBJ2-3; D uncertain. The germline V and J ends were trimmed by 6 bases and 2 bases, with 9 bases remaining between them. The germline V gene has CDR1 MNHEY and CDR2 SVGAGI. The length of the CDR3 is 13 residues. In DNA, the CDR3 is TGTGCCAGCAGAAGGACGGACACAGATACGCAGTATTTT. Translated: CASRRTDTDTQYF.

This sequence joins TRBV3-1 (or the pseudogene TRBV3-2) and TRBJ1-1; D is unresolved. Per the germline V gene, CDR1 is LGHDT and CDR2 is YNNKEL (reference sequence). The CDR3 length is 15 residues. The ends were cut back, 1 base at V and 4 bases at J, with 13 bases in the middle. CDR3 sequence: CASSQVSPGSTEAFF. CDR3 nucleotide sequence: TGTGCCAGCAGCCAAGTGAGCCCCGGAAGCACTGAAGCTTTCTTT.

The CDR3 sequence: CASSFATGEETQYF. The CDR3 bases are TGTGCCAGCAGCTTTGCGACAGGCGAAGAGACCCAGTACTTC. V and J are TRBV6-5 and TRBJ2-5, with a tentative D call TRBD1 (6 bases). The V and J ends lost 6 bases and 3 bases respectively, with 14 bases between them. This CDR3 comprises 14 residues. Germline loops: CDR1 MNHEY, CDR2 SVGAGI.

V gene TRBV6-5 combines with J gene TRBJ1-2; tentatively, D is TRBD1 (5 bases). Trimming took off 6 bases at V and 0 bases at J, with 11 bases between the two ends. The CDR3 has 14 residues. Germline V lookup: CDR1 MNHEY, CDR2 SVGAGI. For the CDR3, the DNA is TGTGCCAGCAGCTATGACAGTCCTAACTATGGCTACACCTTC. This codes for CASSYDSPNYGYTF.

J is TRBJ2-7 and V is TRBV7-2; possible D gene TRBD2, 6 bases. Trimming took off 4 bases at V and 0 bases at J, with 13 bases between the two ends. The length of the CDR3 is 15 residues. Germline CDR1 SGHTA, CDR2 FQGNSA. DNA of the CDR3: TGTGCCAGCAGCTATGTCGCGGGGAGCTCCTACGAGCAGTACTTC. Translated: CASSYVAGSSYEQYF.

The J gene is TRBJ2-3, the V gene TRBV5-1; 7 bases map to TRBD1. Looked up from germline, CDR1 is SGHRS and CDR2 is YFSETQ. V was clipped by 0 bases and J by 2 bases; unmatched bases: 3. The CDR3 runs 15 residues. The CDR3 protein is CASSLAGQDTDTQYF. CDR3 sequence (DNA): TGCGCCAGCAGCTTGGCTGGACAGGACACAGATACGCAGTATTTT. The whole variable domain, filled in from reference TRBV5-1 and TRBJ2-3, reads KAGVTQTPRYLIKTRGQQVTLSCSPISGHRSVSWYQQTPGQGLQFLFEYFSETQRNKGNFPGRFSGRQFSNSRSEMNVSTLELGDSALYLCASSLAGQDTDTQYFGPGTRLTVL.

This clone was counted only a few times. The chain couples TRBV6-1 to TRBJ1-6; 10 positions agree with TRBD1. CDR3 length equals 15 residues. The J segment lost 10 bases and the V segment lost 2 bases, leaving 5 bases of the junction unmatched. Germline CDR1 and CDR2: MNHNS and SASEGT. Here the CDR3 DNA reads TGTGCCAGCAGTGAAAGAAGGACAGGGGGGTCACCCCTCCACTTT. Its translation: CASSERRTGGSPLHF.

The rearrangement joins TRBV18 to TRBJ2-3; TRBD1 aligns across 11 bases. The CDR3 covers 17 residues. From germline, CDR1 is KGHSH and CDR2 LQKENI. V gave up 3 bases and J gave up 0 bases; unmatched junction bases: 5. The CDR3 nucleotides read TGTGCCAGCTCACCTAGGACAGGGGGCACTAGCACAGATACGCAGTATTTT. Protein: CASSPRTGGTSTDTQYF.

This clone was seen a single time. CDR3 amino acids: CASSVNPTPYEQYF. The CDR3 nucleotides are TGTGCCAGCAGCGTCAATCCCACACCCTACGAGCAGTACTTC. The chain carries TRBV9 and TRBJ2-7; D gene ambiguous. The CDR3 is made up of 14 amino acids. Germline-derived CDR1 and CDR2 are SGDLS and YYNGEE. Trimming stripped 2 bases from V and 2 bases from J, with 11 bases between.

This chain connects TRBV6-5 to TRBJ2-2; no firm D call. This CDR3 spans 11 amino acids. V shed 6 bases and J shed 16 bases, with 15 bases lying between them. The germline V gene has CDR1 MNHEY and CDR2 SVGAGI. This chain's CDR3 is CASRLGPLRFF. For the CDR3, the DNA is TGTGCCAGCAGACTGGGCCCCCTGAGGTTTTTT.

The CDR3 DNA is TGTGCCAGCAGCTTGGGGATTACCTACGAGCAGTACGTC. It yields the protein CASSLGITYEQYV. The gene calls are TRBV7-8 and TRBJ2-7; D is uncertain. The V end was cut by 3 bases, the J end by 2 bases, with 8 bases between. This CDR3 has 13 amino acids. Germline-derived CDR1 and CDR2 are SGHVS and FQNEAQ.

CDR3 DNA sequence: TGTGCCAGCTCACCACCGGCCAGGGCGGCAGATACGCAGTATTTT. Translated, it gives CASSPPARAADTQYF. The chain carries TRBV18 and TRBJ2-3, with D tentatively TRBD1 (5 bases). This CDR3 has 15 amino acids. The germline gives CDR1 KGHSH, CDR2 LQKENI. Trimming removed 0 bases at V and 4 bases at J, with 11 bases between. The full variable domain, in which reference TRBV18 and TRBJ2-3 provide the parts outside the CDR3, is NAGVMQNPRHLVRRRGQEARLRCSPMKGHSHVYWYRQLPEEGLKFMVYLQKENIIDESGMPKERFSAEFPKEGPSILRIQQVVRGDSAAYFCASSPPARAADTQYFGPGTRLTVL.